This T cell receptor beta chain emerged from a study of CD8+ T cells in alopecia areata. Sequencing relied on a cDNA template that was reverse transcribed from extracted RNA. TCRdb's copy holds only in-frame clones and misses some; the assay was immunoSEQ multiplex PCR. The sample has around 140,000 clones; around 86% are singletons. Treatment of the sample: oral pan-JAK inhibitor, 5-10 mg twice daily. This CDR3 has 15 residues. Trimming cost V 5 bases and J 0 bases; bases outside gene matches: 6. Germline values: CDR1 SEHNR, CDR2 FQNEAQ (reference sequence). The specimen was CD8+ T cells sorted from blood, collected at week 4, from a patient treated with tofacitinib. This receptor was identified in a human donor with alopecia areata. The V and J genes are TRBV7-9 and TRBJ2-7; 8 bases align to TRBD1. CDR3 bases: TGTGCCAGCAGCGAGACAGGGGAGAGCTCCTACGAGCAGTACTTC. This encodes CASSETGESSYEQYF.